What follows is one T cell receptor (beta chain) and its context. The sample is drawn from a study of blood T cell repertoires in COVID-19. Study context: Specimens from acute and convalescent COVID-19 originated in the United States, Italy and Spain.

The assay was immunoSEQ multiplex PCR, and TCRdb's table has in-frame clones only and misses some. Of hundreds of thousands of clones listed, over 80% are singletons. Seattle's cohort entered during active infection and was followed longitudinally. Germline V gene lookup returns CDR1 LNHDA and CDR2 SQIVND (reference sequence). This CDR3 has 17 residues. Between the trimmed V and J ends, which lost 0 bases and 6 bases, there was a span of 18 bases. The chain recombines TRBV19 with TRBJ2-1; a possible D gene is TRBD2 (6 bases). The TCR sequence derives from a woman in her thirties with COVID-19, enrolled during active disease. The sequenced material came from peripheral blood. CDR3 protein: CASSIESTSSRSNEQFF. The CDR3 nucleotides are TGTGCCAGTAGTATAGAGTCGACTAGTAGCAGATCCAATGAGCAGTTCTTC. The variable domain in full, with the rest retrieved from reference TRBV19 and TRBJ2-1, is DGGITQSPKYLFRKEGQNVTLSCEQNLNHDAMYWYRQDPGQGLRLIYYSQIVNDFQKGDIAEGYSVSREKKESFPLTVTSAQKNPTAFYLCASSIESTSSRSNEQFFGPGTRLTVL.